The 22 T cell receptor beta chains in this list originate from one sample, sequenced in a study of regulatory T cells in long-lasting Graves disease. This sample's time point: newly diagnosed GD, antithyroid drugs for less than 3 months. There was RNA extracted from PBMCs, and the TCR library was made from it. Both iRepertoire HTBI primers and Arm-PCR of CDR3 regions were used to build the TCR beta libraries. In TCRdb, the multiplex PCR reads were re-called with MiXCR into one record per CDR3 protein. In the table there are approximately 460,000 distinct CDR3 sequences, about 15% of which are singletons. The sample was also reused in another study, on T cells in Graves' hyperthyroidism and ophthalmopathy.

Sequences were derived from peripheral blood mononuclear cells (PBMCs), sampled at new diagnosis, from a patient treated with antithyroid drugs. These TCRs come from a woman aged 25 to 45 with Graves disease.

The chain recombines TRBV19 with TRBJ2-2; 7 nucleotides align to TRBD2. The CDR3 contains 18 residues. CDR1 and CDR2 from the germline V gene are LNHDA and SQIVND (reference sequence). With V trimmed by 7 bases and J by 3 bases, 17 bases remained unmatched. CDR3 in DNA: TGTGCCAGTACCCGGGAGGAGAAAAACTACTTGTACACCGGGGAGCTGTTTTTT. This codes for CASTREEKNYLYTGELFF.

The table lists this clonotype with a few counts. V gene TRBV30 combines with J gene TRBJ2-2; D is unclear. V lost 4 bases and J lost 1, with 7 bases in between. The germline CDR1 and CDR2 sequences are GTSNPN and SVGIG (reference sequence). The CDR3 contains 13 residues. CDR3 coding DNA: TGTGCCTGGAACCAGCGGAACACCGGGGAGCTGTTTTTT. It codes for CAWNQRNTGELFF.

In the case of this clonotype: A much bigger clone sits one base away, suggesting this may be a read error. The rearrangement links TRBV28 to TRBJ2-1, with D tentatively TRBD1 (6 bases). V shed 5 bases and J shed 0 bases, with 14 bases lying between them. The CDR3 runs to 16 residues. Per the germline V gene, CDR1 is MDHEN and CDR2 is SYDVKM. The CDR3 region has the DNA TGTGCCAGCAGTACTCTACAGGGTAGCTCCTACAATGAGCAGTTCTTC. Its protein product is CASSTLQGSSYNEQFF.

Comment on this clonotype: Given a much more abundant clone one base away, this may be a read error. The chain is built from TRBV2 and TRBJ2-5, with D unresolved. The germline V and J ends were trimmed by 6 bases and 11 bases, with 19 bases remaining between them. The germline CDR1 and CDR2 sequences are SNHLY and FYNNEI. The CDR3 loop spans 13 amino acids. The CDR3 region has the DNA TGTGCCAGCAGAACTTCGGCAGGCAATGAGCAGTACTTC. Translating gives CASRTSAGNEQYF.

This clonotype appeared many times. The chain has TRBV2 and TRBJ1-1; D ambiguous. V lost 5 bases to trimming and J lost 1 base, with 11 bases between them. The CDR3 is 14 amino acids. From germline, CDR1 is SNHLY and CDR2 FYNNEI. This chain's CDR3 is CASSNPLRNTEAFF. The CDR3 DNA follows: TGTGCCAGCAGTAACCCCCTCAGGAACACTGAAGCTTTCTTT. The full variable domain, in which reference TRBV2 and TRBJ1-1 provide the parts outside the CDR3, is EPEVTQTPSHQVTQMGQEVILRCVPISNHLYFYWYRQILGQKVEFLVSFYNNEISEKSEIFDDQFSVERPDGSNFTLKIRSTKLEDSAMYFCASSNPLRNTEAFFGQGTRLTVV.

In this sample, this clonotype turned up a few times. The rearrangement links TRBV7-9 to TRBJ2-7; D uncertain. The CDR3 totals 14 residues. V lost 6 bases and J lost 0, with 12 bases in between. CDR1 and CDR2 from the germline V gene are SEHNR and FQNEAQ (reference sequence). Here the CDR3 DNA reads TGTGCCAGCAGAGCCTCCCCCCGCTCCTACGAGCAGTACTTC. Translated: CASRASPRSYEQYF.

This clonotype was seen repeatedly, ten times or more. The chain employs TRBV13 and TRBJ1-5, with D perhaps TRBD1 (5 bases). V lost 7 bases and J 3 bases, leaving 13 bases between the germline ends. Germline lookup yields CDR1 PRHDT and CDR2 FYEKMQ (reference sequence). The CDR3 length is 14 residues. The CDR3 DNA is TGTGCCAGCACCGAGGGGCCGTTCAATCAGCCCCAGCATTTT. This encodes CASTEGPFNQPQHF. The complete variable domain, with remaining parts taken from reference TRBV13 and TRBJ1-5, reads AAGVIQSPRHLIKEKRETATLKCYPIPRHDTVYWYQQGPGQDPQFLISFYEKMQSDKGSIPDRFSAQQFSDYHSELNMSSLELGDSALYFCASTEGPFNQPQHFGDGTRLSIL.

In the case of this clonotype: A much larger clone is a single base away; this may be a read error. This rearrangement joins TRBV20-1 to TRBJ2-7; the D call may be TRBD1 or TRBD2 (5 bases each). Germline values: CDR1 DFQATT, CDR2 SNEGSKA (reference sequence). This CDR3 is 16 amino acids long. CDR3 DNA: TGCAGTGCTAGAGTCCAATGGGGGACGGTTACCTACGAGCTGTACTTC. Translating gives CSARVQWGTVTYELYF.

This chain joins TRBV25-1 and TRBJ2-1; TRBD2 is a possible D gene (5 bases). The germline V gene encodes CDR1 MGHDK and CDR2 SYGVNS. V was trimmed by 5 bases and J by 5 bases, leaving 19 bases between them. The CDR3 is 16 residues long. The CDR3 nucleotides are TGTGCCAGCAGTCTCCCCGGAGGTCCCCTCAACAATGAGCAGTTCTTC. Translating it yields CASSLPGGPLNNEQFF.

This clonotype was found many times. This sequence joins TRBV7-8 and TRBJ2-7; the match to TRBD1 covers 7 bases. CDR3 length: 18 amino acids. The junction had 13 bases not matched to a gene; V was cut back by 2 bases and J by 0 bases. Germline CDR1 is SGHVS and CDR2 is FQNEAQ. CDR3 coding DNA: TGTGCCAGCAGCTTAACCGCCCCCTGGACAGGCAGCTCCTACGAGCAGTACTTC. Its translation is CASSLTAPWTGSSYEQYF.

This clonotype appeared many times. The V call is TRBV29-1, the J call TRBJ1-1, with D hard to call. Germline CDR1 and CDR2: SQVTM and ANQGSEA. V was cut by 5 bases and J by 6 bases, with 10 bases left in between. The length of the CDR3 is 11 residues. Here the CDR3 reads CSVSESAEAFF. The CDR3 DNA reads as TGCAGCGTTTCGGAGTCGGCTGAAGCTTTCTTT.

This clonotype has ten or more counts. The chain recombines TRBV9 with TRBJ2-1; TRBD2 aligns across 11 bases. The length of the CDR3 is 17 residues. Trimming cost V 1 base and J 6 bases; bases outside gene matches: 9. Germline V gene data show CDR1 as SGDLS and CDR2 as YYNGEE. CDR3 region: CASSVRVLAGGGNEQFF. The CDR3 DNA follows: TGTGCCAGCAGCGTAAGGGTTTTAGCGGGAGGGGGCAATGAGCAGTTCTTC.

The genes are TRBV14 and TRBJ1-2; D is possibly TRBD1 (5 bases). The V end was cut by 0 bases, the J end by 4 bases, with 15 bases between. CDR3 length equals 16 residues. From germline, CDR1 is SGHDN and CDR2 FVKESK. In DNA, the CDR3 is TGTGCCAGCAGCCAAGATCTCCCAAGGGGTCGCTATGGCTACACCTTC. Translation gives CASSQDLPRGRYGYTF.

In this sample, this clonotype turned up many times. The chain has TRBV7-9 and TRBJ1-5; tentatively, D is TRBD1 (5 bases). Germline assignment: CDR1 SEHNR and CDR2 FQNEAQ (reference sequence). The CDR3 sequence is 17 residues long. V was shortened by 4 bases and J by 0 bases, with 16 bases between the two germline ends. CDR3 in amino acids: CASSYSSLGDSNQPQHF. The CDR3 coding sequence is TGTGCCAGCAGCTACAGCTCTTTAGGGGATAGCAATCAGCCCCAGCATTTT. Complete variable domain (other parts from reference TRBV7-9 and TRBJ1-5): DTGVSQNPRHKITKRGQNVTFRCDPISEHNRLYWYRQTLGQGPEFLTYFQNEAQLEKSRLLSDRFSAERPKGSFSTLEIQRTEQGDSAMYLCASSYSSLGDSNQPQHFGDGTRLSIL.

CDR3 protein: CASSPWTGGGIDTQYF. In DNA, the CDR3 is TGTGCCAGCAGCCCATGGACAGGGGGCGGGATAGATACGCAGTATTTT. The V call is TRBV11-2, the J call TRBJ2-3; TRBD1 matches 11 bases. Trimming at V came to 5 bases and at J to 5 bases, leaving 9 bases not matched to a gene. The CDR3 spans 16 residues. CDR1 and CDR2 from the germline V gene are SGHAT and FQNNGV.

The chain links TRBV20-1 to TRBJ2-5; maybe TRBD1 (5 bases). Germline V lookup: CDR1 DFQATT, CDR2 SNEGSKA (reference sequence). V gave up 4 bases and J gave up 5 bases, with 20 bases separating them. This CDR3 has 15 amino acids. CDR3 in amino acids: CSATPLGRDLETQYF. CDR3 bases: TGCAGTGCTACGCCCTTAGGCAGGGATTTGGAGACCCAGTACTTC.

The chain has TRBV29-1 and TRBJ2-7; possible D gene TRBD2, 5 bases. Germline V CDR1 and CDR2: SQVTM, ANQGSEA. The CDR3 has 13 residues. V dropped 7 bases and J dropped 3 bases, with 16 bases sitting between them. The CDR3 region has the DNA TGCAGCGCTCTGACCGGGGTACTCTACGAGCAGTACTTC. The encoded protein is CSALTGVLYEQYF.

At least ten counts were recorded for this clonotype. V usage is TRBV11-2 and J usage is TRBJ1-2; D remains ambiguous. Between the trimmed V and J ends, which lost 4 bases and 5 bases, there was a span of 8 bases. CDR1 SGHAT and CDR2 FQNNGV come from the germline V gene. The CDR3 runs to 12 residues. The CDR3 DNA sequence: TGTGCCAGCAGCTCAGACCATTATGGCTACACCTTC. This gives the protein CASSSDHYGYTF.

The chain employs TRBV5-1 and TRBJ1-1; 12 bases align to TRBD1. CDR1 SGHRS and CDR2 YFSETQ come from the germline V gene. CDR3 length: 17 residues. Trimming cost V 6 bases and J 0 bases; bases outside gene matches: 9. The CDR3 is CASIPGTGGKLNTEAFF. The CDR3 nucleotides read TGCGCCAGCATTCCTGGGACAGGGGGCAAACTGAACACTGAAGCTTTCTTT. The whole variable domain, filled in from reference TRBV5-1 and TRBJ1-1, reads KAGVTQTPRYLIKTRGQQVTLSCSPISGHRSVSWYQQTPGQGLQFLFEYFSETQRNKGNFPGRFSGRQFSNSRSEMNVSTLELGDSALYLCASIPGTGGKLNTEAFFGQGTRLTVV.

The CDR3 bases are TGTGCCAGCAGTTACCCTATTCGGGGACGGAATGGCTACACCTTC. Its protein is CASSYPIRGRNGYTF. J is TRBJ1-2 and V is TRBV6-9, with TRBD1 as a possible D gene (5 bases). The CDR3 runs 15 residues. Germline V gene lookup returns CDR1 MNHGY and CDR2 SVAAGI. Trimming pared 3 bases from V and 6 bases from J, leaving 17 bases between.

This clonotype was counted many times. The V call is TRBV28, the J call TRBJ2-4; 11 nucleotides line up with TRBD1. V lost 6 bases to trimming and J lost 5 bases; unmatched junction nucleotides: 9. The CDR3 sequence is 16 residues long. Germline assignment: CDR1 MDHEN and CDR2 SYDVKM. CDR3 bases: TGTGCCAGCAGGACCCGGGACAGGGGGGACGAAAACATTCAGTACTTC. Its protein is CASRTRDRGDENIQYF.

This clonotype was seen repeatedly, ten times or more. V gene TRBV14 combines with J gene TRBJ2-7; 8 bases map to TRBD1. The CDR3 totals 16 residues. The V segment lost 0 bases and the J segment 4 bases; nucleotides outside the gene matches: 8. Germline CDR1 reads SGHDN; CDR2 reads FVKESK. The CDR3 sequence is CASSQEAGGLNYEQYF. CDR3 DNA: TGTGCCAGCAGCCAAGAAGCAGGGGGCTTGAATTACGAGCAGTACTTC.